The rows below give T cell receptor beta chains drawn from one sample of a study of T cell changes during pregnancy in multiple sclerosis. Clones were sequenced by immunoSEQ multiplex PCR, and TCRdb holds only the in-frame ones, with some missing. The data show 40,000 to 45,000 clones, 89% seen once. This material consisted of CD4+ T cells from peripheral blood mononuclear cells, taken in the first trimester of pregnancy. Every receptor here comes from a female donor with multiple sclerosis, enrolled in a pregnancy study. Each CDR3 is given with its conserved first and last residue. D genes are given only for firm matches. The listing skips clone size in some rows; elsewhere it reads once, few, many or a size class.

V gene	D gene	J gene	clone size	CDR3 DNA	CDR3 protein
TRBV7-2	TRBD2	TRBJ2-5	NA	TGTGCCAGCAGCTTCCCTACTAGCGGGAGCGGGGAGACCCAGTACTTC	CASSFPTSGSGETQYF
TRBV28	NA	TRBJ1-3	NA	TGTGCCAGCAGTTTCAAGAGGTGGCAGAGCTCTGGAAACACCATATATTTT	CASSFKRWQSSGNTIYF
TRBV27	NA	TRBJ2-3	NA	TGTGCCAGCAGGATCCCCGGGTACCCACGGGATACGCAGTATTTT	CASRIPGYPRDTQYF
TRBV11-2	NA	TRBJ1-2	NA	TGTGCCAGCAGCTTCGCGGAGGGTCTGTTCTATGGCTACACCTTC	CASSFAEGLFYGYTF
TRBV2	TRBD2	TRBJ2-1	NA	TGTGCCAGCAGGCGGGCTAGCGGGAGCTCAAGCTCCTACAATGAGCAGTTCTTC	CASRRASGSSSSYNEQFF
TRBV19	TRBD1	TRBJ2-1	once	TGTGCCAGTAGTAACAGGGGGAACAATGAGCAGTTCTTC	CASSNRGNNEQFF
TRBV19	TRBD1	TRBJ2-5	NA	TGTGCCAGTAGCCAACTCCCGGGACAGGGAACGGGGGAGACCCAGTACTTC	CASSQLPGQGTGETQYF
TRBV2	TRBD1	TRBJ1-1	NA	TGTGCCACCGGGACAGGGGACACTGAAGCTTTCTTT	CATGTGDTEAFF
TRBV19	TRBD2	TRBJ2-7	NA	TGTGCCAGTAGTACCGGGACTAGCGGCCGAGAGCAGTACTTC	CASSTGTSGREQYF
TRBV5-4	TRBD2	TRBJ2-1	NA	TGTGCCAGCAGCTCACCGGGACTAGCGGTTTACAATGAGCAGTTCTTC	CASSSPGLAVYNEQFF
TRBV6-5	NA	TRBJ1-1	few	TGTGCCAGCACCACGACTATGAACACTGAAGCTTTCTTT	CASTTTMNTEAFF
TRBV19	NA	TRBJ1-1	once	TGTGCCAGTACCTTCAGGGGTTTTGGCACTGAAGCTTTCTTT	CASTFRGFGTEAFF
TRBV6-1	NA	TRBJ2-7	NA	TGTGCCAGCCTCGACAGCTACGAGCAGTACTTC	CASLDSYEQYF
TRBV25-1	TRBD1	TRBJ2-7	NA	TGTGCCAGCAGCCCGTGGACAGGGTTTTTGGAGCAGTACTTC	CASSPWTGFLEQYF
TRBV11-1	NA	TRBJ1-5	once	TGTGCCAGCAGCGTCAGGGGAGATCAGCCCCAGCATTTT	CASSVRGDQPQHF
TRBV11-2	TRBD2	TRBJ2-2	NA	TGTGCCAGCAGCTTAGGCCTAGCGGGATACACCGGGGAGCTGTTTTTT	CASSLGLAGYTGELFF
TRBV7-3	NA	TRBJ2-2	NA	TGTGCCAGCAGCCCGGCGGGGCTCGGCGGGGAGCTGTTTTTT	CASSPAGLGGELFF
TRBV5-1	TRBD1	TRBJ1-3	NA	TGCGCCAGCGGGACAGCGCCTGGAAACACCATATATTTT	CASGTAPGNTIYF
TRBV28	NA	TRBJ2-2	NA	TGTGCCAGCAGTTTATGGGCCGGGGGGCAGGGAAGAGTAAAAAGGAGGTCCAACGGCGGGGAGCTGTTTTTT	CASSLWAGGQGRVKRRSNGGELFF
TRBV6-6	TRBD2	TRBJ2-3	once	TGTGCCAGCAGCCAACTGGGAGCGGGAACCTCGTATTTT	CASSQLGAGTSYF
TRBV6-5	NA	TRBJ1-1	NA	TGTGCCAGCAGTTACAGTGCGGGACGAATGAACACTGAAGCTTTCTTT	CASSYSAGRMNTEAFF
TRBV7-2	TRBD1	TRBJ1-2	NA	TGTGCCAGCAGCTTATATAAGGGGGCAAACTATGGCTACACCTTC	CASSLYKGANYGYTF
TRBV10-3	NA	TRBJ2-2	NA	TGTGCCATCAGTGAAGAACTAGCTTGGAACACCGGGGAGCTGTTTTTT	CAISEELAWNTGELFF
TRBV7-8	TRBD1	TRBJ1-4	NA	TGTGCCAGCAGCTTAGCGACAGGGGAGTCGGAAAAACTGTTTTTT	CASSLATGESEKLFF
TRBV9	TRBD1	TRBJ1-1	few	TGTGCCAGCAGCGCCACAGGGGTGAACACTGAAGCTTTCTTT	CASSATGVNTEAFF
TRBV5-1	NA	TRBJ2-1	NA	TGCGCCAGCAGCTTGGTGGCTAGTCACCGCTACAATGAGCAGTTCTTC	CASSLVASHRYNEQFF
TRBV10-2	TRBD1	TRBJ2-7	NA	TGCGCCAGCAGTTCCGGGACAGGGACCTACGAGCAGTACTTC	CASSSGTGTYEQYF
TRBV2	NA	TRBJ1-4	NA	TGTGCCAGCAATGATCAGGTGGTTAATGAAAAACTGTTTTTT	CASNDQVVNEKLFF
TRBV18	NA	TRBJ1-3	NA	TGTGCCAGCTCACCCCAGGGAAACACTGGAAACACCATATATTTT	CASSPQGNTGNTIYF
TRBV27	NA	TRBJ1-5	once	TGTGCCAGCAGTTTATCTCGGTACAATCAGCCCCAGCATTTT	CASSLSRYNQPQHF
TRBV7-2	NA	TRBJ1-2	NA	TGTGCCAGCAGCTTAGCTGACAGTATAGGCTACACCTTC	CASSLADSIGYTF
TRBV6-1	NA	TRBJ2-5	NA	TGTGCCAGCAGTGCGTTCCCGGGAGACCAAGAGACCCAGTACTTC	CASSAFPGDQETQYF
TRBV7-3	TRBD2	TRBJ2-2	NA	TGTGCCAGCAGCTCCCTAGCGGGAGGGAACGGGGAGCTGTTTTTT	CASSSLAGGNGELFF
TRBV30	NA	TRBJ1-2	NA	TGTGCCTGGAGTAGCCAGGCAGCCCACTATGGCTACACCTTC	CAWSSQAAHYGYTF
TRBV27	TRBD2	TRBJ2-7	NA	TGTGCCAGCAGCCTTAGACTAGCGGGGTATTTCGAGCAGTACTTC	CASSLRLAGYFEQYF
TRBV11-2	NA	TRBJ2-2	NA	TGTGCCAGCAGCTCTGACTTCATCACCGGGGAGCTGTTTTTT	CASSSDFITGELFF
TRBV6-1	TRBD1	TRBJ1-2	NA	TGTGCCAGCAGGACAGGGGGAGGCTACACCTTC	CASRTGGGYTF
TRBV19	NA	TRBJ2-1	NA	TGTGCCAGTAGTATAGGACTAATATCCTACAATGAGCAGTTCTTC	CASSIGLISYNEQFF
TRBV19	TRBD1	TRBJ1-4	NA	TGTGCCAGTAGCCCTTTCGGGACAGGGGTATTCGCAACTAATGAAAAACTGTTTTTT	CASSPFGTGVFATNEKLFF